What follows are 4 T cell receptor beta chains derived from one specimen sequenced in a study of regulatory T cells in long-lasting Graves disease. HTBI primers from iRepertoire and Arm-PCR of CDR3 regions yielded the TCR beta libraries. TCRdb re-derived calls from the multiplex PCR reads in MiXCR, one entry per CDR3 protein. The sample includes roughly 420,000 distinct CDR3 sequences, about 15% of them seen just once. As for time point: newly diagnosed GD, antithyroid drugs for less than 3 months. The TCR library was made from RNA that had been extracted from PBMCs in TRIzol. The data were also submitted as part of a second study, on T cells in Graves' hyperthyroidism and ophthalmopathy.

The material was peripheral blood mononuclear cells (PBMCs), obtained at new diagnosis, from a patient treated with antithyroid drugs. These receptors all come from a woman under 40 with Graves disease.

This clonotype was observed at least ten times. The chain recombines TRBV6-1 with TRBJ2-3; no clear D gene. The V gene's germline CDR1 is MNHNS and CDR2 SASEGT. The CDR3 runs 13 residues. V lost 8 bases and J lost 2, with 11 bases in between. DNA of the CDR3: TGTGCCAGCTTAAGAAGCGTCACAGATACGCAGTATTTT. This gives the protein CASLRSVTDTQYF.

This clonotype was counted at least ten times. This rearrangement joins TRBV6-1 to TRBJ1-1; D uncertain. This CDR3 has 13 amino acids. The germline V gene encodes CDR1 MNHNS and CDR2 SASEGT. The germline V and J ends were trimmed by 7 bases and 1 base, with 10 bases remaining between them. The CDR3 DNA reads TGTGCCAGCATTGAGCGGGCGAACACTGAAGCTTTCTTT. It is translated as CASIERANTEAFF.

This clonotype has at least ten counts. This chain connects TRBV12-3 or TRBV12-4 to TRBJ1-5; weak D call: TRBD1 (5 bases). This CDR3 is built from 14 residues. Trimming left V 6 bases short and J 1 base short, with 10 bases between. CDR3 DNA sequence: TGTGCCAGCAGCCTAAGGGGCAGCAATCAGCCCCAGCATTTT. Protein: CASSLRGSNQPQHF.

This clonotype has only a few counts. One base away lies a much larger clone, so this may be a sequencing read error. The chain carries TRBV28 and TRBJ2-5; a weak D match, TRBD1 (5 bases). The CDR3 sequence is 16 residues long. The V gene's germline CDR1 is MDHEN and CDR2 SYDVKM. V was cut by 3 bases and J by 4 bases, with 18 bases left in between. CDR3 DNA: TGTGCCAGCAGTTTCGACCAGACAGTGGCGAGAGAGACCCAGTACTTC. Translating gives CASSFDQTVARETQYF.